The rows below give T cell receptor beta chains drawn from one sample of a study of T cells in Graves' hyperthyroidism and ophthalmopathy. TCRdb passed the multiplex PCR reads through MiXCR, listing each CDR3 protein once. The profile shows a few hundred thousand distinct CDR3 sequences, roughly a fifth of them singletons. What was sequenced was blood. The receptors were sampled from a woman in her fifties or sixties with Graves' hyperthyroidism. CDR3s leave out the opening cysteine and the closing phenylalanine or tryptophan.

v_gene: TRBV20-1
CDR3aa: SARDPLADLSNEQF

v_gene: TRBV5-8
CDR3aa: ASSQGVQQETQY

v_gene: TRBV12-3/TRBV12-4
CDR3aa: ASTGTRQAF

v_gene: TRBV19
CDR3aa: ASSMGLHQPQH

v_gene: TRBV6-6
CDR3aa: ASSSGAMNTEAF

v_gene: TRBV10-3
CDR3aa: AISESESRGKGYT

v_gene: TRBV28
CDR3aa: ASIRRNSYEQY

v_gene: TRBV11-3
CDR3aa: ASSPRPGTGGNSPLH

v_gene: TRBV11-2
CDR3aa: ASSLSRRGGSDGELF

v_gene: TRBV7-9
CDR3aa: ASSIGTGVSEAF

v_gene: TRBV14
CDR3aa: ASTRAGQGISPLH

v_gene: TRBV6-1
CDR3aa: ASSDLEGRAKGEQY

v_gene: TRBV7-8
CDR3aa: ASSLGGSQGDYGYT

v_gene: TRBV30
CDR3aa: AWSRLAVWEQY

v_gene: TRBV6-4
CDR3aa: ASSVTETKNIQY

v_gene: TRBV18
CDR3aa: ASSPERGQAIQY

v_gene: TRBV20-1
CDR3aa: SARDRSGGYEQY

v_gene: TRBV20-1
CDR3aa: SANLITGGWGTEAF

v_gene: TRBV10-3
CDR3aa: AISESGHPYEQY

v_gene: TRBV5-1
CDR3aa: ASSRSGGNEQY

v_gene: TRBV27
CDR3aa: ASSLAGVSYEQY

v_gene: TRBV6-6
CDR3aa: ASSYRQGAYNEQF

v_gene: TRBV7-3
CDR3aa: ASSLAGRQDYGYT

v_gene: TRBV7-8
CDR3aa: ASSLGGLAGVNTQY

v_gene: TRBV2
CDR3aa: ASRGLAKGWTDTQY

v_gene: TRBV6-1
CDR3aa: ASRSTGGNEKLF

v_gene: TRBV12-3/TRBV12-4
CDR3aa: ASSLRAGDTEAF

v_gene: TRBV12-3/TRBV12-4
CDR3aa: ASSPGTGGGAYEQY

v_gene: TRBV6-7
CDR3aa: ARMGGTLGEQY

v_gene: TRBV12-3/TRBV12-4
CDR3aa: ASSTPLRVGDNEQF

v_gene: TRBV5-1
CDR3aa: ASSLVPGTPYEQY

v_gene: TRBV2
CDR3aa: ASSEARTLETQY

v_gene: TRBV28
CDR3aa: AIDTGKYEQY

v_gene: TRBV20-1
CDR3aa: SARVSSGANVLT

v_gene: TRBV10-3
CDR3aa: AISGGQGNQPQH

v_gene: TRBV28
CDR3aa: ASRRQGSNQPQH

v_gene: TRBV7-9
CDR3aa: ASSLPVTGSPLH

v_gene: TRBV12-3/TRBV12-4
CDR3aa: ASSPGTGGDYRQDNEKLF

v_gene: TRBV24-1
CDR3aa: ATSDLIESTDTQY

v_gene: TRBV9
CDR3aa: ASSVGLAAKSDTQY

v_gene: TRBV5-8
CDR3aa: AGGSGANVLT

v_gene: TRBV11-2
CDR3aa: ASSFDRADYGYT

v_gene: TRBV6-5
CDR3aa: ASSWGLGQPQH

v_gene: TRBV11-1
CDR3aa: ASKKRLSYNEQF

v_gene: TRBV15
CDR3aa: ATSGRDTYQPQH

v_gene: TRBV24-1
CDR3aa: ATSEQNTGELF